The 14 T cell receptor beta chains below come from one sample, sequenced in a study of glioma-infiltrating T cells. TCR alpha and beta CDR3 regions were amplified from RNA using iRepertoire nested multiplex PCR. MiXCR was run by TCRdb on the multiplex PCR reads, yielding one entry per CDR3 protein. The table has around 390,000 distinct CDR3 sequences, less than 50% seen once. Material: glioma tissue, nonneoplastic brain tissue, or PBMCs (not recorded which). These receptors were taken from a human donor with low-grade glioma or glioblastoma, undergoing nonglioma brain surgery, or in good health (not recorded which).

This clonotype has a count of ten or more. The chain uses TRBV27 and TRBJ2-7, with D perhaps TRBD2 (5 bases). Looked up from germline, CDR1 is MNHEY and CDR2 is SMNVEV (reference sequence). The CDR3 runs 14 residues. Trimming left V 1 base short and J 5 bases short, with 12 bases between. The CDR3 spells CASSLLQGSHEQYF. The CDR3 nucleotides read TGTGCCAGCAGTTTATTACAAGGGAGCCACGAGCAGTACTTC.

This clonotype was observed many times. The V and J genes are TRBV6-1 and TRBJ2-3; 7 nucleotides line up with TRBD1. This CDR3 has 14 amino acids. The J segment lost 6 bases and the V segment lost 6 bases, leaving 9 bases of the junction unmatched. Germline assignment: CDR1 MNHNS and CDR2 SASEGT. In DNA form, the CDR3 reads TGTGCCAGCAGCCAGGACAGGATCAGGGATACGCAGTATTTT. Its translation: CASSQDRIRDTQYF.

This rearrangement joins TRBV25-1 to TRBJ1-3; 8 bases map to TRBD1. The ends lost 4 bases at V and 2 bases at J; junction bases unmatched: 4. From germline, CDR1 is MGHDK and CDR2 SYGVNS. The CDR3 spans 15 residues. The CDR3 region is CASSGGQEPGNTIYF. CDR3 bases: TGTGCCAGCAGTGGGGGACAGGAACCTGGAAACACCATATATTTT. Filled out from reference TRBV25-1 and TRBJ1-3, the complete variable domain reads EADIYQTPRYLVIGTGKKITLECSQTMGHDKMYWYQQDPGMELHLIHYSYGVNSTEKGDLSSESTVSRIRTEHFPLTLESARPSHTSQYLCASSGGQEPGNTIYFGEGSWLTVV.

The chain combines TRBV12-3 or TRBV12-4 with TRBJ2-7; 9 bases match TRBD1. J was trimmed by 10 bases and V by 2 bases; bases with no gene match: 9. The CDR3 is 14 residues long. In nucleotides, the CDR3 is TGTGCCAGCAGTTTATCGTGGACAGGGGTGAAACAGTACTTC. Translation gives CASSLSWTGVKQYF.

This clonotype has just a few counts. The V call is TRBV7-2, the J call TRBJ1-2; maybe TRBD1 (5 bases). Germline CDR1 is SGHTA and CDR2 is FQGNSA. V was shortened by 0 bases and J by 5 bases, with 16 bases between the two germline ends. The CDR3 has 16 residues. CDR3 sequence (DNA): TGTGCCAGCAGCTTAGCGCAAGACAGCTCTTATTATGGCTACACCTTC. Amino acid sequence: CASSLAQDSSYYGYTF.

This rearrangement joins TRBV28 to TRBJ2-3; weak D call: TRBD2 (6 bases). Trimming took off 3 bases at V and 0 bases at J, with 10 bases between the two ends. Germline V gene data show CDR1 as MDHEN and CDR2 as SYDVKM. The CDR3 extends over 15 amino acids. The CDR3 loop is CASSFFLASTDTQYF. The CDR3 nucleotides read TGTGCCAGCAGTTTTTTCCTAGCGAGCACAGATACGCAGTATTTT.

The genes are TRBV5-1 and TRBJ2-7, with D perhaps TRBD1 or TRBD2 (5 bases each). The V end lost 3 bases, the J end lost 6 bases, and 16 bases lay between the germline ends. This CDR3 region has 14 residues. The germline V gene encodes CDR1 SGHRS and CDR2 YFSETQ. CDR3 sequence reads: CASSSTWDHLEQYF. Written as DNA, the CDR3 is TGCGCCAGCAGCTCTACATGGGACCATCTCGAGCAGTACTTC. The variable domain in full, with the rest retrieved from reference TRBV5-1 and TRBJ2-7, is KAGVTQTPRYLIKTRGQQVTLSCSPISGHRSVSWYQQTPGQGLQFLFEYFSETQRNKGNFPGRFSGRQFSNSRSEMNVSTLELGDSALYLCASSSTWDHLEQYFGPGTRLTVT.

This clonotype appeared a few times. V gene TRBV5-1 combines with J gene TRBJ1-1; 9 bases are shared with TRBD1. Germline V gene data show CDR1 as SGHRS and CDR2 as YFSETQ. V shed 2 bases, J shed 8 bases, and the junction held 4 bases outside the gene matches. The CDR3 extends over 13 amino acids. This CDR3 is CASSFPGTGEAFF. The CDR3 DNA reads as TGCGCCAGCAGCTTTCCCGGGACAGGGGAAGCTTTCTTT.

This clonotype was observed many times. This chain uses TRBV6-2 or TRBV6-3 with TRBJ2-2; unclear D gene. The germline V and J ends were trimmed by 7 bases and 5 bases, with 20 bases remaining between them. The CDR3 is 16 residues long. Germline V lookup: CDR1 MNHEY, CDR2 SVGEGT. CDR3 nucleotides: TGTGCCAGCATTCCGGAAAGGGAAAGAATTACCGGGGAGCTGTTTTTT. The encoded protein is CASIPERERITGELFF.

This sequence joins TRBV6-6 and TRBJ2-3, with TRBD2 matching over 14 bases. CDR3 length: 18 residues. V was pared by 10 bases and J by 4 bases, with 16 bases of the junction left unmatched. CDR1 is MNHNY and CDR2 is SVGAGI in the germline V gene (reference sequence). CDR3 loop: CAIRTRLAGGPVADTQYF. CDR3 coding DNA: TGTGCCATAAGGACCCGACTAGCGGGAGGGCCTGTGGCAGATACGCAGTATTTT.

This clonotype was seen at least ten times. The chain carries TRBV28 and TRBJ1-2; 7 bases fit TRBD1. This CDR3 spans 13 amino acids. V lost 2 bases and J lost 6; bases outside the gene matches: 3. CDR1 MDHEN and CDR2 SYDVKM come from the germline V gene. The CDR3 is CASSLDRVHGYTF. CDR3 coding DNA: TGTGCCAGCAGTTTAGACAGGGTGCATGGCTACACCTTC.

The chain is built from TRBV6-1 and TRBJ2-5, with D maybe TRBD1 (6 bases). Germline CDR1 reads MNHNS; CDR2 reads SASEGT. The CDR3 is 15 amino acids. The V end lost 6 bases, the J end lost 5 bases, and 19 bases lay between the germline ends. CDR3 nucleotides: TGTGCCAGCAGGATGCACAGGGCCGTCCGGGAGACCCAGTACTTC. It yields the protein CASRMHRAVRETQYF.

The table lists this clonotype with many counts. The J gene is TRBJ1-1, the V gene TRBV15, with D possibly TRBD1 on 5 matching bases. V lost 0 bases and J 4 bases, leaving 6 bases between the germline ends. This CDR3 is 13 amino acids long. CDR1 LNHNV and CDR2 YYDKDF come from the germline V gene (reference sequence). The CDR3 region is CATSRDRGTEAFF. CDR3 coding DNA: TGTGCCACCAGCAGAGATAGGGGCACTGAAGCTTTCTTT.

The chain couples TRBV2 to TRBJ1-1, with unresolved D. The CDR3 is 15 residues long. Germline V gives CDR1 SNHLY, CDR2 FYNNEI. Trimming removed 5 bases from V and 0 bases from J, with 13 bases in between. CDR3 DNA: TGTGCCAGCAGTCTTCATGATTTATTGAACACTGAAGCTTTCTTT. Its translation is CASSLHDLLNTEAFF.